The rows below give T cell receptor beta chains drawn from one sample of a study of T cell changes during pregnancy in multiple sclerosis. The data were produced by immunoSEQ multiplex PCR, yet TCRdb's version contains in-frame clones alone and is incomplete. Altogether tens of thousands of clones are present, 91% being singletons, with the ten largest covering approximately 0.71%. The starting material was peripheral blood, obtained in the third trimester of pregnancy. These receptors originate from a female donor in good health, enrolled as a control in a pregnancy study. The CDR3 runs from the conserved cysteine through the conserved F or W. Rows give clone size only sometimes, using once, few, many, or a class for an expanded clone.

size | V | CDR3
- | TRBV6-5 | CASSYRGLPYEQYF
- | TRBV5-8 | CASSPAYSNQPQHF
- | TRBV5-1 | CASSLPQGTGANVLTF
- | TRBV10-2 | CASSWTPSTDTQYF
- | TRBV7-2 | CASSPGRGVAQYF
once | TRBV7-9 | CASSTAGIPISGANVLTF
- | TRBV4-2 | CASSPFGGQGSYGYTF
few | TRBV29-1 | CSVEGGDRSYEQYF
few | TRBV9 | CASSVQINSPLHF
few | TRBV7-2 | CASSLANYPNEQFF
few | TRBV19 | CASSIEGAQGSPLHF
- | TRBV20-1 | CSARSLQPQHF
once | TRBV27 | CASSLTSGLQETQYF
- | TRBV9 | CASSAGAGGLYEQYF
- | TRBV19 | CASSPRTGGYEKLFF
- | TRBV4-2 | CASSQAWTGGGDTQYF
- | TRBV7-2 | CASSAGGQPQHF
- | TRBV10-3 | CAISSTGAGGYTF
- | TRBV7-2 | CATKGLVNYGYTF
- | TRBV28 | CAIQGGGTYEQYF
- | TRBV5-6 | CASSLEFADTQYF
once | TRBV7-9 | CASSSVPEAFF